This T cell receptor (beta chain) is from a study of OX40 agonist ivuxolimab in advanced cancers. Study-wide context: Participants averaged approximately 60 years of age (range about 23 to 79) and were around 83% male. Findings of the study overall: On average, a greater number of expanded clones characterised CD8+ T cells relative to CD4+.

As to this clone: Its antigen is unknown.

The table came from immunoSEQ multiplex PCR; TCRdb's copy has only in-frame clones and leaves some out. The table lists roughly 71,000 clones, roughly 90% of them singletons, with roughly 1% in the top ten. Any history of autoimmune disease or systemic immunosuppression disqualified patients. Blood sampling was done at baseline, cycle 4 day 1, and cycle 7 day 1. The germline gives CDR1 SGHNT, CDR2 YYREEE (reference sequence). The CDR3 length is 15 residues. J lost 2 bases, V lost 2 bases, and 5 bases had no gene match. This receptor was taken from an adult with an advanced solid tumor such as melanoma, head and neck, liver or kidney cancer. Sample: CD4+ or CD8+ T cells sorted from blood, taken in a trial of the OX40 agonist ivuxolimab. The chain carries TRBV5-4 and TRBJ2-7; 9 positions agree with TRBD2. The CDR3 DNA reads TGTGCCAGCAGCTTATCAGCGGGGGGAACCTACGAGCAGTACTTC. This codes for CASSLSAGGTYEQYF.